The TCR beta chain under discussion was sequenced for a study of blood T cell repertoires in COVID-19 (dated by TCRdb to between 2020 and 2021). In the study overall: Collaborator samples came from the United States, Italy and Spain and covered acute and convalescent phases of COVID-19. The material from the prospective study consisted of cDNA or gDNA derived from T cells, B-cell-depleted T cells, or PBMCs. Deeply sampled blood TCRbeta repertoires from subjects exposed to, actively infected with, or recovered from COVID-19 were included in the dataset. A freely available public database, intended as a resource for researchers studying the immune response to SARS-CoV-2, is where the repertoires were released. Samples came from the ongoing ImmuneRACE study (first 160 participants) plus 1,254 subjects from 6 global collaborators. Sample metadata almost always included a de-identified subject ID, COVID-19 status, age in years and sex. Where available, HLA class I and class II types were obtained from metadata supplied by the sample provider rather than from assay-based typing.

Measured from the cysteine to the phenylalanine, the CDR3 is 13 residues long. The DNA shown is the 39-base CDR3, in frame from base 1. V drops 4 bases and J drops 0 bases, leaving 6 bases in between. The germline V gene yields SGHRS for CDR1 and YFSETQ for CDR2. Points on this clone: The clone's antigen remains unknown. No base quality information exists; no much larger clone differs at one position.

Whole blood was collected in K2EDTA tubes by collaborating institutions according to the institutions' own protocols. Collaborator samples were shipped for TCRbeta analysis as frozen whole blood, isolated PBMCs, or DNA extracted from either sample type. Results and caveats for the whole study, not just this receptor: The quantity of clinical and demographic metadata differed by source and by participant and was supplied without curation.

The immunoSEQ Assay, a bias-controlled multiplex PCR, was used to amplify TCRbeta CDR3 regions from genomic DNA. Per the source publication's procedure: The number of nucleated cells in each sample was estimated by amplification of reference gene primers within the assay. To quantify the absolute abundance of each unique TCRbeta CDR3 rearrangement, sequence reads were collapsed and filtered. For each sample, productive Simpson clonality was calculated by taking the square root of Simpson's diversity index across productive rearrangements. TCRdb stores this immuneACCESS table with in-frame sequences only. Part of the clones is absent; in the studies checked, under half of the shortfall reflects unresolved V genes, and no reason is known for the rest. Clonal size and the V and J genes are those of that table, whereas D and trimming came from the DNA. This sample is represented by 250,000 or so clones; about nine tenths of them were singletons. Clones ranked in the top ten supply less than 3.5% of the sample.

The sequence was collected from a woman aged 55-69 years with acute or convalescent COVID-19. The sample taken for sequencing was peripheral blood. This sequence uses TRBV5-1 and TRBJ2-3; the D gene is not confidently resolved. CDR3 protein: CASSRASTDTQYF. At the DNA level, the sequence is TGCGCCAGCAGCCGAGCTAGCACAGATACGCAGTATTTT.